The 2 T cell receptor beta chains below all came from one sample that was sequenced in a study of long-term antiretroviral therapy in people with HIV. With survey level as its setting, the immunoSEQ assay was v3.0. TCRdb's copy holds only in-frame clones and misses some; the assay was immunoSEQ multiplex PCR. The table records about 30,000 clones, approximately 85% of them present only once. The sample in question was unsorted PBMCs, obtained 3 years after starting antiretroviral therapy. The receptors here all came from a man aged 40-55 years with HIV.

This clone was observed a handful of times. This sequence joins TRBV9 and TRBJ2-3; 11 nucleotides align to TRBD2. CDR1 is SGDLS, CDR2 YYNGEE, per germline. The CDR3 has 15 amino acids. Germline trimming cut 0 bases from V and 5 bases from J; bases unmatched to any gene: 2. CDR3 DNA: TGTGCCAGCAGCGTAGTACTAGCGGGAGAAGATACGCAGTATTTT. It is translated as CASSVVLAGEDTQYF.

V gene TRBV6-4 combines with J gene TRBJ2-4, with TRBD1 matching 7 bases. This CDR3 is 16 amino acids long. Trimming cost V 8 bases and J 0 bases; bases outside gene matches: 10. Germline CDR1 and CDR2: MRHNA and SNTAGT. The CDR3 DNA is TGTGCCAGCCTTTCTTGGGACAGCAAAGCCAAAAACATTCAGTACTTC. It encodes CASLSWDSKAKNIQYF.